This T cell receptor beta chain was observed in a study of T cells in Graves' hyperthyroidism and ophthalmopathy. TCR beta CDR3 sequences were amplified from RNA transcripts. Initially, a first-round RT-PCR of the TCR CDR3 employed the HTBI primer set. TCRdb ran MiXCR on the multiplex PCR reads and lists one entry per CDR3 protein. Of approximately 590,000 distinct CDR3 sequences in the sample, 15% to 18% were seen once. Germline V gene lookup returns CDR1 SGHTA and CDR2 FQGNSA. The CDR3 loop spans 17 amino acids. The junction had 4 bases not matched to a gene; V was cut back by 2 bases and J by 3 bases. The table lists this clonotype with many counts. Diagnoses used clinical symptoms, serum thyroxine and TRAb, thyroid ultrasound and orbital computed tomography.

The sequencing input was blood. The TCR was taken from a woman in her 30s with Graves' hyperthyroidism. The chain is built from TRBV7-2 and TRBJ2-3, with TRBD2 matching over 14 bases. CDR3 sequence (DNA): TGTGCCAGCAGCTTAACGGGACTAGCGGGAGTAACAGATACGCAGTATTTT. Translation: CASSLTGLAGVTDTQYF.